The 30 T cell receptor beta chains in this list originate from one sample, sequenced in a study of shared clonotypes between healthy human individuals. The data were produced by immunoSEQ multiplex PCR, yet TCRdb's version contains in-frame clones alone and is incomplete. The sample lists more than 2 million clones; about 94% were seen once. Sequenced material: naive CD4+ T cells sorted from blood. Subset of the sample: CD45RA+ positively selected. All receptors come from a man between 18 and 35 years old in good health.

The chain employs TRBV30 and TRBJ2-3; D is uncertain. The V end was cut by 1 base, the J end by 4 bases, with 9 bases between. The germline CDR1 and CDR2 sequences are GTSNPN and SVGIG (reference sequence). The CDR3 extends over 13 amino acids. CDR3 protein: CAWSARLADTQYF. The CDR3 nucleotides read TGTGCCTGGAGTGCCCGACTCGCAGATACGCAGTATTTT.

A remark on this clone: Additional DNA sequences in this sample encode the identical CDR3. The chain has TRBV19 and TRBJ2-3, with 9 bases matching TRBD2. V gave up 4 bases and J gave up 0 bases; unmatched junction bases: 2. The CDR3 is made up of 15 amino acids. CDR1 and CDR2 (germline): LNHDA, SQIVND (reference sequence). The CDR3, as DNA: TGTGCCAGTAGTACTCTAGCGGGGAGCACAGATACGCAGTATTTT. Encoded protein: CASSTLAGSTDTQYF.

The chain recombines TRBV29-1 with TRBJ2-5, with D possibly being TRBD1 or TRBD2 (7 bases each). The ends were cut back, 1 base at V and 4 bases at J, with 19 bases in the middle. CDR1 is SQVTM and CDR2 is ANQGSEA in the germline V gene. The CDR3 covers 16 residues. Here the CDR3 DNA reads TGCAGCGTTGAAGTCGCGAGGGGAGGGACAGTAGAGACCCAGTACTTC. This encodes CSVEVARGGTVETQYF.

The chain carries TRBV15 and TRBJ2-2; no firm D call. Per germline, CDR1 LNHNV and CDR2 YYDKDF (reference sequence). The V gene lost 6 bases and the J gene lost 2 bases, with 10 bases spanning the gap. The CDR3 runs to 14 residues. CDR3 sequence: CATRTDQNTGELFF. DNA of the CDR3: TGTGCCACCAGGACGGACCAAAACACCGGGGAGCTGTTTTTT.

In DNA form, the CDR3 reads TGTGCCAGTAGTACCTACAGGAAATCAACAGATACGCAGTATTTT. Translating it yields CASSTYRKSTDTQYF. The chain uses TRBV19 and TRBJ2-3; D might be TRBD1 (5 bases). The germline V gene encodes CDR1 LNHDA and CDR2 SQIVND (reference sequence). V gave up 4 bases and J gave up 3 bases, with 14 bases separating them. This CDR3 has 15 amino acids.

The chain combines TRBV30 with TRBJ2-5; D may be TRBD1 or TRBD2 (5 bases each). The CDR3 has 14 amino acids. V was cut by 0 bases and J by 7 bases, with 15 bases left in between. From germline, CDR1 is GTSNPN and CDR2 SVGIG (reference sequence). The CDR3 nucleotides read TGTGCCTGGAGTGTACAGAGGGTCCAGGGGACCCAGTACTTC. It translates to CAWSVQRVQGTQYF.

The V call is TRBV2, the J call TRBJ2-4; 8 bases agree with TRBD2. Unmatched junction bases numbered 8, after V lost 5 bases and J lost 5 bases. The length of the CDR3 is 15 residues. Germline loops: CDR1 SNHLY, CDR2 FYNNEI. CDR3 nucleotide sequence: TGTGCCAGCAGTCCGGGGGGGCTAGCGGAAAACATTCAGTACTTC. As protein: CASSPGGLAENIQYF.

V is TRBV11-2 and J is TRBJ1-6; the match to TRBD1 covers 8 bases. From germline, CDR1 is SGHAT and CDR2 FQNNGV. Trimming cost V 3 bases and J 6 bases; bases outside gene matches: 4. The CDR3 length is 15 residues. The CDR3 spells CASSFGQGSNSPLHF. The DNA for the CDR3 is TGTGCCAGCAGCTTTGGACAGGGAAGTAATTCACCCCTCCACTTT.

This sequence joins TRBV6-5 and TRBJ2-5, with D unclear. The V and J ends lost 5 bases and 3 bases respectively, with 10 bases between them. This CDR3 is built from 13 residues. Per germline, CDR1 MNHEY and CDR2 SVGAGI. DNA of the CDR3: TGTGCCAGCAGTAGACACACGGAAGAGACCCAGTACTTC. Translation: CASSRHTEETQYF.

The chain carries TRBV7-2 and TRBJ2-3; 7 nucleotides match TRBD1. The CDR3 length is 15 residues. Germline CDR1 SGHTA, CDR2 FQGNSA. The V segment lost 1 base and the J segment 2 bases; nucleotides outside the gene matches: 3. The CDR3 DNA reads as TGTGCCAGCAGCTTAGACAGGGGAGCCACAGATACGCAGTATTTT. It yields the protein CASSLDRGATDTQYF.

This chain links TRBV5-1 with TRBJ2-7, with 8 bases that match TRBD2. Trimming at V came to 3 bases and at J to 1 base, leaving 6 bases not matched to a gene. The germline V gene has CDR1 SGHRS and CDR2 YFSETQ. The CDR3 runs to 15 residues. CDR3 loop: CASSSTSGLSYEQYF. As DNA, the CDR3 is TGCGCCAGCAGCTCCACTAGCGGATTATCCTACGAGCAGTACTTC.

This rearrangement joins TRBV1 to TRBJ2-3; TRBD2 is the table's D call, not checked against the DNA. TRBV1 is given as a pseudogene. This CDR3 contains 22 residues. The CDR3 region has the DNA TGCACCAGCAGCCCGGACGGCGTTGAAGCTAGCGGAGAGAGGGCACTCACAGATACGCAGTATTTT. Translating it yields CTSSPDGVEASGERALTDTQYF.

The V and J genes are TRBV7-3 and TRBJ2-7, with D possibly being TRBD1 (5 bases). Trimming cost V 5 bases and J 1 base, with 15 bases left between them. Per germline, CDR1 SGHTA and CDR2 FQGTGA. CDR3 length: 15 residues. The chain's CDR3 is CASSPRQGRSYEQYF. The CDR3 region has the DNA TGTGCCAGCAGCCCCCGGCAGGGTAGATCCTACGAGCAGTACTTC.

This rearrangement joins TRBV4-1 to TRBJ1-2, with D possibly being TRBD1 (5 bases). This CDR3 is built from 14 residues. CDR1 and CDR2 from the germline V gene are MGHRA and YSYEKL. The ends were cut back, 3 bases at V and 8 bases at J, with 16 bases in the middle. In DNA, the CDR3 is TGCGCCAGCAGCCAGGGAGGGGTTATTGGGGGCTACACCTTC. The encoded protein is CASSQGGVIGGYTF.

This chain joins TRBV29-1 and TRBJ1-6, with D perhaps matching TRBD1 (5 bases). CDR1 is SQVTM and CDR2 is ANQGSEA in the germline V gene. Trimming pared 3 bases from V and 4 bases from J, leaving 10 bases between. The CDR3 consists of 14 residues. CDR3 residues: CSVELGRYNSPLHF. The CDR3 nucleotides are TGCAGCGTTGAGTTGGGACGGTATAATTCACCCCTCCACTTT.

V usage is TRBV5-1 and J usage is TRBJ2-2; 8 bases align to TRBD1. V was pared by 10 bases and J by 4 bases, with 3 bases of the junction left unmatched. The CDR3 totals 12 residues. Germline values: CDR1 SGHRS, CDR2 YFSETQ. CDR3 nucleotides: TGCGCCTGTACAGGGGGCACCGGGGAGCTGTTTTTT. Translation gives CACTGGTGELFF. Complete variable domain (other parts from reference TRBV5-1 and TRBJ2-2): KAGVTQTPRYLIKTRGQQVTLSCSPISGHRSVSWYQQTPGQGLQFLFEYFSETQRNKGNFPGRFSGRQFSNSRSEMNVSTLELGDSALYLCACTGGTGELFFGEGSRLTVL.

V is TRBV6-4 and J is TRBJ2-1; 7 nucleotides align to TRBD2. Germline loops: CDR1 MRHNA, CDR2 SNTAGT. Trimming cost V 5 bases and J 2 bases; bases outside gene matches: 6. The CDR3 has 15 amino acids. The CDR3 sequence is CASSRSGTTYNEQFF. CDR3 DNA: TGTGCCAGCAGTCGGAGCGGGACTACCTACAATGAGCAGTTCTTC.

This chain links TRBV7-9 with TRBJ2-7; TRBD1 or TRBD2 may be the D gene (5 bases each). The CDR3 loop spans 15 amino acids. V shed 1 base and J shed 9 bases, with 19 bases lying between them. Germline V gives CDR1 SEHNR, CDR2 FQNEAQ (reference sequence). DNA for the CDR3: TGTGCCAGCAGCTTAGGGGGGTCAGGGCCGCTTGGGCAGTACTTC. Amino acid sequence: CASSLGGSGPLGQYF.

The chain uses TRBV6-1 and TRBJ1-2; D ambiguous. CDR1 MNHNS and CDR2 SASEGT come from the germline V gene. This CDR3 spans 14 amino acids. Between the trimmed V and J ends, which lost 0 bases and 8 bases, there was a span of 13 bases. The CDR3 region is CASSEALLVGGYTF. The CDR3 nucleotides are TGTGCCAGCAGTGAAGCGCTATTAGTAGGGGGCTACACCTTC.

This clone was picked up one time. Other DNA sequences from this sample encode an identical CDR3 as well. The chain links TRBV6-5 to TRBJ2-2, with D possibly being TRBD2 (5 bases). Deletions cut 6 bases from V and 0 bases from J, with 5 bases between. Germline loops: CDR1 MNHEY, CDR2 SVGAGI. The CDR3 has 13 amino acids. CDR3 bases: TGTGCCAGCAGCGGGGCGAACACCGGGGAGCTGTTTTTT. Translated, it gives CASSGANTGELFF.

Concerning this clone: Distinct nucleotide sequences in the sample also encode this CDR3. The CDR3 sequence: CASSSSGPYEQYF. The CDR3 bases are TGTGCCAGCAGTTCCTCTGGTCCCTACGAGCAGTACTTC. The chain carries TRBV27 and TRBJ2-7; D ambiguous. V was pared by 4 bases and J by 2 bases, with 9 bases between. This CDR3 region has 13 residues. Germline CDR1 MNHEY, CDR2 SMNVEV (reference sequence).

This clone was observed once. The V and J genes are TRBV19 and TRBJ2-7; TRBD1 might be the D (6 bases). Germline values: CDR1 LNHDA, CDR2 SQIVND (reference sequence). This CDR3 has 17 amino acids. With 2 bases removed from V and 3 bases from J, the gap between germline ends came to 20 bases. Here the CDR3 reads CASSISSPGTGNYEQYF. DNA for the CDR3: TGTGCCAGTAGTATATCGTCACCCGGTACAGGGAACTACGAGCAGTACTTC. The full variable domain, completed using reference TRBV19 and TRBJ2-7, is DGGITQSPKYLFRKEGQNVTLSCEQNLNHDAMYWYRQDPGQGLRLIYYSQIVNDFQKGDIAEGYSVSREKKESFPLTVTSAQKNPTAFYLCASSISSPGTGNYEQYFGPGTRLTVT.

The chain uses TRBV6-6 and TRBJ1-2, with 7 positions matching TRBD1. V lost 6 bases, J lost 2 bases, and 6 bases stayed unmatched. Germline V gives CDR1 MNHNY, CDR2 SVGAGI (reference sequence). This CDR3 has 14 residues. Here the CDR3 DNA reads TGTGCCAGCAGAGGGACAGACGGAAACTATGGCTACACCTTC. Translating gives CASRGTDGNYGYTF.

This clone was observed once. V and J are TRBV18 and TRBJ1-5; D not resolved. V shed 2 bases and J shed 0 bases, with 17 bases lying between them. This CDR3 region has 18 residues. Looked up from germline, CDR1 is KGHSH and CDR2 is LQKENI. CDR3 nucleotides: TGTGCCAGCTCACCATTCGGGAATTCCGTCGGTAGCAATCAGCCCCAGCATTTT. It specifies CASSPFGNSVGSNQPQHF. Combining the CDR3 with reference TRBV18 and TRBJ1-5 gives the whole variable domain NAGVMQNPRHLVRRRGQEARLRCSPMKGHSHVYWYRQLPEEGLKFMVYLQKENIIDESGMPKERFSAEFPKEGPSILRIQQVVRGDSAAYFCASSPFGNSVGSNQPQHFGDGTRLSIL.

Details on this clone: The same CDR3 also results from other DNA sequences found in this sample. This chain links TRBV27 with TRBJ2-7, with D possibly being TRBD2 (5 bases). V dropped 6 bases and J dropped 3 bases, with 12 bases sitting between them. This CDR3 contains 13 residues. Germline V gene data show CDR1 as MNHEY and CDR2 as SMNVEV (reference sequence). The CDR3 here is CASSSGPIYEQYF. CDR3 sequence (DNA): TGTGCCAGCAGCAGCGGACCGATCTACGAGCAGTACTTC.

This chain links TRBV7-9 with TRBJ1-1; 9 bases fit TRBD1. Germline CDR1 reads SEHNR; CDR2 reads FQNEAQ (reference sequence). The CDR3 runs to 14 residues. V lost 2 bases, J lost 4 bases, and 2 bases stayed unmatched. The CDR3 sequence: CASSLPDRGTEAFF. For the CDR3, the DNA is TGTGCCAGCAGCTTACCGGACAGGGGCACTGAAGCTTTCTTT.

V gene TRBV29-1 combines with J gene TRBJ2-5; D is perhaps TRBD2 (6 bases). Trimming stripped 6 bases from V and 4 bases from J, with 15 bases between. CDR1 SQVTM and CDR2 ANQGSEA come from the germline V gene. The CDR3 spans 13 residues. CDR3 protein: CSVRGLNGETQYF. CDR3 nucleotide sequence: TGCAGCGTGAGGGGACTCAACGGAGAGACCCAGTACTTC.

As DNA, the CDR3 is TGCAGCGTCGTCCGGGACAGGGGGCAGGGTGAAGCTTTCTTT. Its protein is CSVVRDRGQGEAFF. The chain recombines TRBV29-1 with TRBJ1-1, with 12 bases aligning to TRBD1. CDR1 is SQVTM, CDR2 ANQGSEA, per germline. This CDR3 comprises 14 residues. V shed 6 bases, J shed 7 bases, and the junction held 9 bases outside the gene matches.

About this clone: The same CDR3 can be traced to other DNA sequences in this sample. The chain links TRBV27 to TRBJ2-7; D not certain. Germline V lookup: CDR1 MNHEY, CDR2 SMNVEV (reference sequence). This CDR3 has 12 residues. Trimming stripped 5 bases from V and 3 bases from J, with 8 bases between. CDR3 region: CASSPNSYEQYF. CDR3 nucleotides: TGTGCCAGCAGTCCAAACAGCTACGAGCAGTACTTC.

V is TRBV5-4 and J is TRBJ2-5, with D possibly being TRBD1 (5 bases). The germline V gene has CDR1 SGHNT and CDR2 YYREEE (reference sequence). V lost 6 bases to trimming and J lost 5 bases, with 11 bases between them. CDR3 length: 12 residues. In DNA form, the CDR3 reads TGTGCCAGCAATATCCCAGGGGAGACCCAGTACTTC. Amino acids: CASNIPGETQYF. Full variable domain (outside the CDR3, taken from reference TRBV5-4 and TRBJ2-5): ETGVTQSPTHLIKTRGQQVTLRCSSQSGHNTVSWYQQALGQGPQFIFQYYREEENGRGNFPPRFSGLQFPNYSSELNVNALELDDSALYLCASNIPGETQYFGPGTRLLVL.